The rows below give T cell receptor beta chains drawn from one sample of a study of radiation and T cells in renal cell carcinoma. Assay: immunoSEQ multiplex PCR; the TCRdb copy retains only in-frame clones and omits some. This table holds around 130,000 clones, around 90% found once. The sample here was blood, taken from a patient whose treatment included radiotherapy and nephrectomy. These receptors all stem from a woman aged 70-85 years with renal cell carcinoma. The CDR3 runs from the conserved cysteine through the conserved F or W. The D gene is left open where the match is weak. Some rows have no size entry. The others give once, few or many, or a class for an expanded clone.

>TRBV5-1|.|TRBJ2-5|.
TGCGCCAGCAGCTTCCAGGTCCGGGAGACCCAGTACTTC
CASSFQVRETQYF
>TRBV11-2|.|TRBJ2-7|TRBD1
TGTGCCAGCAGCCGGGACAGGGACTACGAGCAGTACTTC
CASSRDRDYEQYF
>TRBV21-1|.|TRBJ1-2|.
TGTGCCAGCAGCATACCGGACAGGGACGGTAACTATGGCTACACCTTC
CASSIPDRDGNYGYTF
>TRBV7-9|few|TRBJ2-5|.
TGTGCCAGCAGCTTACGGGGGTTTGGGGCTTCAGAGACCCAGTACTTC
CASSLRGFGASETQYF
>TRBV7-9|.|TRBJ2-3|.
TGTGCCAGCAGCGCCACAGATACGCAGTATTTT
CASSATDTQYF
>TRBV28|.|TRBJ2-2|.
TGTGCCAGCAGTTCTCCCGGGGAGCTGTTTTTT
CASSSPGELFF
>TRBV12-5|.|TRBJ1-1|.
TGTGCTAGTGGTTTGCGCGGGAACACTGAAGCTTTCTTT
CASGLRGNTEAFF
>TRBV11-1|.|TRBJ2-6|.
TGTGCCAGCAGCTCCCGCCCGGGACTGAAGACTGGGGCCAACGTCCTGACTTTC
CASSSRPGLKTGANVLTF
>TRBV7-3|.|TRBJ1-5|.
TGTGCCAGCAGCTTCCCTAGAGACAGAAGCAGGCAGCCCCAGCATTTT
CASSFPRDRSRQPQHF
>TRBV30|.|TRBJ1-3|TRBD1
TGTGCGTTCGAGACAGGGTTCTCTGGAAACACCATATATTTT
CAFETGFSGNTIYF
>TRBV27|.|TRBJ2-1|.
TGTGCCAGCAGTCCAGGGACGGTATCCTACAATGAGCAGTTCTTC
CASSPGTVSYNEQFF
>TRBV5-4|.|TRBJ1-2|.
TGTGCCAGCAGCTTGGACCCATGGGGCTACACCTTC
CASSLDPWGYTF
>TRBV5-6|.|TRBJ2-3|.
TGTGCCAGCAGCTTAGGCGGGACAGATACGCAGTATTTT
CASSLGGTDTQYF
>TRBV7-9|.|TRBJ1-2|TRBD1
TGTGCCAGCAGCCCTCAGGGGGCAAGCTATGGCTACACCTTC
CASSPQGASYGYTF
>TRBV19|.|TRBJ1-2|.
TGTGCCAGTAATCCGGGAGATGCCAACTATGGCTACACCTTC
CASNPGDANYGYTF
>TRBV27|.|TRBJ1-4|.
TGTGCCAGCAGTCCCCTAGGAGGGTGGGAAAAACTGTTTTTT
CASSPLGGWEKLFF
>TRBV6-1|.|TRBJ2-2|TRBD2
TGTGCCAGCAGTGAAGGGGTAAGAGGACTAGGAGGCACCGGGGAGCTGTTTTTT
CASSEGVRGLGGTGELFF
>TRBV9|.|TRBJ2-5|.
TGTGCCAGCAGCGTAGGTCTACAAGAGACCCAGTACTTC
CASSVGLQETQYF
>TRBV7-2|.|TRBJ2-7|TRBD2
TGTGCCAGCAGCCTAGCGGGGGGGTTTAGCTCCTACGAGCAGTACTTC
CASSLAGGFSSYEQYF
>TRBV4-3|.|TRBJ2-5|.
TGCGCCAGCAGTCGAAGAGGGCGGGGGACCCAGTACTTC
CASSRRGRGTQYF
>TRBV21-1|once|TRBJ1-1|.
TGTGCCAGCAGCAAAGTTATGGGACGCGCTGAAGCTTTCTTT
CASSKVMGRAEAFF
>TRBV12-5|.|TRBJ1-1|.
TGTGCTAGTGCGCGAAACACTGAAGCTTTCTTT
CASARNTEAFF
>TRBV18|.|TRBJ1-1|.
TGTGCCAGCTCAAGGGGGGAGAACACTGAAGCTTTCTTT
CASSRGENTEAFF
>TRBV23-1|.|TRBJ1-4|.
TGCGCCAGCAGTCAAGTTTCTTTGGGGCCCCTTTTTGAAAAACTGTTTTTT
CASSQVSLGPLFEKLFF
>TRBV29-1|.|TRBJ2-1|.
TGCAGCGTCGGGGAAGACAATGAGCAGTTCTTC
CSVGEDNEQFF
>TRBV21-1|.|TRBJ1-5|.
TGTGCCAGCAGTCCGGGACATAAGCCCCAGCATTTT
CASSPGHKPQHF
>TRBV13|.|TRBJ2-6|TRBD1
TGTGCCAGCAGCTTCAGGACAGGGGGGCGCGCTGGGGCCAACGTCCTGACTTTC
CASSFRTGGRAGANVLTF
>TRBV6-6|.|TRBJ2-2|TRBD1
TGTGCCAGCAGTTACTCCAGACAGGGGCCCGGGGAGCTGTTTTTT
CASSYSRQGPGELFF
>TRBV5-1|.|TRBJ1-4|.
TGCGCCAGCAGCTTGGGGAGGGTCAATAATGAAAAACTGTTTTTT
CASSLGRVNNEKLFF
>TRBV4-3|.|TRBJ2-3|TRBD2
TGCGCCAGCAGCCCCCAAGGGACTAGCGGGGGCTCAGATACGCAGTATTTT
CASSPQGTSGGSDTQYF
>TRBV9|.|TRBJ2-6|.
TGTGCCAGCAGCGTAGGGACAGATGGGGCCAACGTCCTGACTTTC
CASSVGTDGANVLTF
>TRBV18|.|TRBJ1-2|.
TGTGCCAGCTCACCACGGGGGGACTATGGCTACACCTTC
CASSPRGDYGYTF
>TRBV7-2|.|TRBJ2-2|TRBD2
TGTGCCAGCACCCCGGGCGGGAGGAACACCGGGGAGCTGTTTTTT
CASTPGGRNTGELFF
>TRBV6-1|few|TRBJ2-3|.
TGTGCCAGCACTCAAACCGGCGGGAGCACAGATACGCAGTATTTT
CASTQTGGSTDTQYF
>TRBV7-2|.|TRBJ2-5|.
TGTGCCAGCAGCCCACGACCCGGGGGCGGGGAGACCCAGTACTTC
CASSPRPGGGETQYF
>TRBV19|few|TRBJ1-5|.
TGTGCCAGTAAGACGGCGGTGGGATATCAGCCCCAGCATTTT
CASKTAVGYQPQHF
>TRBV28|.|TRBJ2-5|TRBD2
TGTGCCAGCACCGGGACTATCAAAGAGACCCAGTACTTC
CASTGTIKETQYF
>TRBV30|.|TRBJ1-1|.
TGTGCCTGGAGTGGAGGGAGGGACACTGAAGCTTTCTTT
CAWSGGRDTEAFF
>TRBV5-1|.|TRBJ2-6|.
TGCGCCAGCAGCTTACTAATGGGCTCTGGGGCCAACGTCCTGACTTTC
CASSLLMGSGANVLTF
>TRBV9|.|TRBJ2-2|.
TGTGCCAGCAGCGGACAGGTTATCACCGGGGAGCTGTTTTTT
CASSGQVITGELFF
>TRBV7-2|.|TRBJ1-3|.
TGTGCCAGCAGCCCCGCAGGGGCTGGAAACACCATATATTTT
CASSPAGAGNTIYF
>TRBV7-9|.|TRBJ2-7|TRBD1
TGTGCCAGCAGCGGGGGACAGGCGGGCGAGCAGTACTTC
CASSGGQAGEQYF
>TRBV9|once|TRBJ2-1|.
TGTGCCAGCAGCCCCCGGGCCGAAGGTGAGCAGTTCTTC
CASSPRAEGEQFF
>TRBV30|.|TRBJ1-5|TRBD1
TGTGCCTGTTCTACTGGACAGGGGGCGAATCAGCCCCAGCATTTT
CACSTGQGANQPQHF
>TRBV18|.|TRBJ1-2|TRBD1
TGTGCCAGCTCACCACCGACAGGGTCCAACTATGGCTACACCTTC
CASSPPTGSNYGYTF
>TRBV5-1|.|TRBJ1-6|.
TGCGCCAGCAGCCATAACAGGGAAACCTATAATTCACCCCTCCACTTT
CASSHNRETYNSPLHF
>TRBV28|.|TRBJ1-6|.
TGTGCCAGCAGTTTCAGGTCCTATAATTCACCCCTCCACTTT
CASSFRSYNSPLHF
>TRBV4-2|.|TRBJ1-6|.
TGTGCCAGCAGCCAAGAAGATGGACGGTACAATTCACCCCTCCACTTT
CASSQEDGRYNSPLHF
>TRBV28|.|TRBJ2-1|.
TGTGCCAGCAGTTTAAGTCGAAATGAGCAGTTCTTC
CASSLSRNEQFF
>TRBV9|.|TRBJ1-4|.
TGTGCCAGCAGCGTAGATCAGGGAGAAGGGGAAAAACTGTTTTTT
CASSVDQGEGEKLFF
>TRBV5-4|.|TRBJ1-3|.
TGTGCCAGCAGCTTGGGCGTGGGATCTGGAAACACCATATATTTT
CASSLGVGSGNTIYF
>TRBV29-1|.|TRBJ1-3|TRBD1
TGCAGCACGGGCGACAGGGTCGGAAACACCATATATTTT
CSTGDRVGNTIYF